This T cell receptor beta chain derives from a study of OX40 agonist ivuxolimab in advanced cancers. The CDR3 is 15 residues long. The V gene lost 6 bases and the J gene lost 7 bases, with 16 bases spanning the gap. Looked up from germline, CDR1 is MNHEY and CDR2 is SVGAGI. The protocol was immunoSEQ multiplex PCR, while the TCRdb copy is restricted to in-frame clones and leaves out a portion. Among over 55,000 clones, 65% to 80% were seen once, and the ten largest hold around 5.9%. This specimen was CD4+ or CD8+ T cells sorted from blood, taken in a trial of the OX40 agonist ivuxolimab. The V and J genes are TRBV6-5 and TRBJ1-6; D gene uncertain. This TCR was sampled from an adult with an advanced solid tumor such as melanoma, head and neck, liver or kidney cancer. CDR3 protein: CASRRKTLGNSPLHF. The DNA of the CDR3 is TGTGCCAGCAGACGAAAGACCCTCGGGAATTCACCCCTCCACTTT.